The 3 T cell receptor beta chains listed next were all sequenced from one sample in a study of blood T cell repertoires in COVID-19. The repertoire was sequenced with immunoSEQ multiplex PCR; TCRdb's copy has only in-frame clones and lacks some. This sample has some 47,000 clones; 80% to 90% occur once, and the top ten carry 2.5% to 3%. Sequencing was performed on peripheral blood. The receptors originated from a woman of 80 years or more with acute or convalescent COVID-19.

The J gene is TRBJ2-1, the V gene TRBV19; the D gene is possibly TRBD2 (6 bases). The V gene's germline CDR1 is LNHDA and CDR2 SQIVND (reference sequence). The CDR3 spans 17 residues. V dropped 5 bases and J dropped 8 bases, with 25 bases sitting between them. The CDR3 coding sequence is TGTGCCAGTAGTGACCCCGGACTCGGCGGGGTCTTGGATGAGCAGTTCTTC. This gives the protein CASSDPGLGGVLDEQFF.

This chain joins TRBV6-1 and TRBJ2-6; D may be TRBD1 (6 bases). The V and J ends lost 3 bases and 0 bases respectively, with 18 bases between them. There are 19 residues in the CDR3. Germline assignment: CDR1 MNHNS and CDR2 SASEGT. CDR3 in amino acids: CASSERFGGVSSGANVLTF. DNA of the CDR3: TGTGCCAGCAGTGAGCGCTTTGGGGGCGTCTCCTCTGGGGCCAACGTCCTGACTTTC.

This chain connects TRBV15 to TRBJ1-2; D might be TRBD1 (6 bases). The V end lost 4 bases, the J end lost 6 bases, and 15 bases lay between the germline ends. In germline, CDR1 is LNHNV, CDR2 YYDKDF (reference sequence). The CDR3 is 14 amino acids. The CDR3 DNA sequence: TGTGCCACCAGCACCCGGGGGGGGGCGGATGGCTACACCTTC. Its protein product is CATSTRGGADGYTF.